Listed below are T cell receptor beta chains from one sample, sequenced in a study of blood T cell repertoires in COVID-19. The data were produced by immunoSEQ multiplex PCR, yet TCRdb's version contains in-frame clones alone and is incomplete. The sample records under 300,000 clones, more than 80% being singletons. The sequenced material came from peripheral blood. The source is a human donor in a cohort sampled during active COVID-19. Each CDR3 is given with its conserved first and last residue. The D gene is left open where the match is weak. Some rows have no size entry. The others give once, few or many, or a class for an expanded clone.

V	D	J	size	DNA	CDR3
TRBV11-2	TRBD2	TRBJ2-7	.	TGTGCCAGCACCGCGTCTAGCGGGAGTTACGAGCAGTACTTC	CASTASSGSYEQYF
TRBV27	.	TRBJ2-2	.	TGTGCCAGCAGCCACGCCGCGGGACGAGGGGAGCTGTTTTTT	CASSHAAGRGELFF
TRBV3-1/TRBV3-2	.	TRBJ2-2	once	TGTGCCAGCAGCCAAGCTACCGGGGAGCTGTTTTTT	CASSQATGELFF
TRBV11-2	TRBD1	TRBJ1-5	.	TGTGCCAGCAGCTTCGGGACAGGAAGAAATCAGCCCCAGCATTTT	CASSFGTGRNQPQHF
TRBV30	TRBD1	TRBJ1-1	.	TGTGCCTGGAGTGTCGGGACAGGGGGCACTGAAGCTTTCTTT	CAWSVGTGGTEAFF
TRBV29-1	TRBD1	TRBJ1-2	.	TGCAGCGTTGGGGACAGTATATGGTATGGCTACACCTTC	CSVGDSIWYGYTF
TRBV12-3/TRBV12-4	.	TRBJ2-5	.	TGTGCCAGCAGGATCGGGGGAGAGACCCAGTACTTC	CASRIGGETQYF
TRBV27	TRBD1	TRBJ2-7	few	TGTGCCAGCAGCCGACAGGGTAACGAGCAGTACTTC	CASSRQGNEQYF
TRBV19	.	TRBJ2-4	.	TGTGCCAGTAGGCCGATGGGGCAGCTAGCCAAAAACATTCAGTACTTC	CASRPMGQLAKNIQYF
TRBV15	TRBD2	TRBJ2-1	few	TGTGCCACCAGCAGAGAGGCGGGAGGGCCAGGGAATGAGCAGTTCTTC	CATSREAGGPGNEQFF
TRBV12-3/TRBV12-4	.	TRBJ1-2	.	TGTGCCAGCAGTTTCGAGGCCTATGGCTACACCTTC	CASSFEAYGYTF
TRBV6-5	.	TRBJ2-2	.	TGTGCCAGCCAGAGGAGTGGAGGGGAGCTGTTTTTT	CASQRSGGELFF
TRBV10-1	.	TRBJ1-1	few	TGCGCCAGCAGGGCAATCGGGGAAACTGAAGCTTTCTTT	CASRAIGETEAFF
TRBV11-2	TRBD1	TRBJ2-5	.	TGTGCCAGCAGTTTAGACAGGGCCGCAGAGACCCAGTACTTC	CASSLDRAAETQYF
TRBV12-1	.	TRBJ2-5	.	TGTGCCAGCAGCTTGATTGGACGGGGGGAGACCCAGTACTTC	CASSLIGRGETQYF
TRBV5-1	.	TRBJ1-1	.	TGCGCCAGCAGCTTGACAGTCATAGGGGACACTGAAGCTTTCTTT	CASSLTVIGDTEAFF
TRBV2	TRBD1	TRBJ1-4	.	TGTGCCAGCAGTAAAAGGGACAGTCTTCGTGAAAAACTGTTTTTT	CASSKRDSLREKLFF
TRBV5-1	.	TRBJ2-5	.	TGCGCCAGCAGCTTGGCGTACGACAGCTACCAAGAGACCCAGTACTTC	CASSLAYDSYQETQYF
TRBV7-8	TRBD2	TRBJ2-7	.	TGTGCCAGCAGCTTATTGCCCCCTGGGGGAGGGGACGAGCAGTACTTC	CASSLLPPGGGDEQYF
TRBV11-2	.	TRBJ2-1	.	TGTGCCAGCAGCTTACTTAGGACAGACAATGAGCAGTTCTTC	CASSLLRTDNEQFF
TRBV27	TRBD1	TRBJ1-4	.	TGTGCCAGCAGTCGCACTCCGGGACAGTTTGCAACTAATGAAAAACTGTTTTTT	CASSRTPGQFATNEKLFF
TRBV28	.	TRBJ2-5	.	TGTGCCAGCAGTTACACAGTTCAAGAGACCCAGTACTTC	CASSYTVQETQYF
TRBV5-1	.	TRBJ2-1	.	TGCGCCAGCATCGGGGACTTCCCCTACAATGAGCAGTTCTTC	CASIGDFPYNEQFF
TRBV2	.	TRBJ2-3	.	TGTGCCAGCAGTGACGGAGGGTCTAATACGCAGTATTTT	CASSDGGSNTQYF
TRBV5-4	TRBD1	TRBJ2-1	.	TGTGCCAGCAGCTTGGGGACAGGCAGCTCCTACAATGAGCAGTTCTTC	CASSLGTGSSYNEQFF
TRBV6-1	TRBD2	TRBJ2-3	.	TGTGCCAGCAGGGAACTAGCGGGAGTCGGCACAGATACGCAGTATTTT	CASRELAGVGTDTQYF
TRBV7-2	.	TRBJ1-3	many	TGTGCCAGCAGCTTAGCGACCTCAGGGGGAAACACCATATATTTT	CASSLATSGGNTIYF
TRBV4-1	.	TRBJ1-5	once	TGCGCCAGCAGCCAAGATCTTGGAGGAAAAGGGCATCAGCCCCAGCATTTT	CASSQDLGGKGHQPQHF
TRBV7-2	.	TRBJ2-5	once	TGTGCCAGCAGCTTAAACAGGAGAGGAGAGACCCAGTACTTC	CASSLNRRGETQYF
TRBV15	TRBD1	TRBJ1-1	.	TGTGCCACCAGCAGAGATTTTAACAGGGGGCACACTGAAGCTTTCTTT	CATSRDFNRGHTEAFF
TRBV5-1	.	TRBJ1-1	.	TGCGCCAGCAGCTTGATACCGGGGAACACTGAAGCTTTCTTT	CASSLIPGNTEAFF
TRBV6-1	.	TRBJ2-2	.	TGTGCCAGCAGTGCCAGGGCCGCTACGAACACCGGGGAGCTGTTTTTT	CASSARAATNTGELFF
TRBV5-1	.	TRBJ2-1	.	TGCGCCAGCAGCTTGGTCAACCCCGGGAGTGGCTACAATGAGCAGTTCTTC	CASSLVNPGSGYNEQFF
TRBV10-3	.	TRBJ1-4	.	TGTGCCATCTCGTCGGACGGACAAAATGAAAAACTGTTTTTT	CAISSDGQNEKLFF
TRBV29-1	TRBD1	TRBJ1-3	once	TGCAGCGCCATGACAGGGAGCTCTGGAAACACCATATATTTT	CSAMTGSSGNTIYF
TRBV6-2/TRBV6-3	TRBD2	TRBJ2-3	.	TGTGCCAGCAGTCACCTAGCGGGGGGGCCCCGTGGTACGCAGTATTTT	CASSHLAGGPRGTQYF
TRBV5-4	TRBD1	TRBJ2-7	.	TGTGCCAGCAGCCCAAGCTTATTCCGGGACAGGGGTCTCCACGAGCAGTACTTC	CASSPSLFRDRGLHEQYF
TRBV9	.	TRBJ2-7	.	TGTGCCAGCAGCCGAGGAGAAGGCTCCTACGAGCAGTACTTC	CASSRGEGSYEQYF
TRBV11-2	.	TRBJ2-2	.	TGTGCCAGCAGCCATTACAGGGAGGGCACCGGGGAGCTGTTTTTT	CASSHYREGTGELFF
TRBV5-1	.	TRBJ2-5	.	TGCGCCAGCAGCTTGGGACAAAGGGGGGAGACCCAGTACTTC	CASSLGQRGETQYF
TRBV11-3	.	TRBJ2-3	.	TGTGCCAGCAGCTTAGTCGGCGGGAATTCAGATACGCAGTATTTT	CASSLVGGNSDTQYF
TRBV9	TRBD1	TRBJ2-5	.	TGTGCCAGCAGCCGACAGGGGGCCCTTCCGGGAGAGACCCAGTACTTC	CASSRQGALPGETQYF
TRBV24-1	.	TRBJ2-1	.	TGTGCCACCAGTGATTTGCGGGATAGCTCCTACAATGAGCAGTTCTTC	CATSDLRDSSYNEQFF
TRBV18	TRBD2	TRBJ2-1	once	TGTGCCAGCTCACCATTGGGTGGGGGACTAGCGGGACCAAATGAGCAGTTCTTC	CASSPLGGGLAGPNEQFF
TRBV19	TRBD1	TRBJ1-5	.	TGTGCCAGTAGTAAGGGGGCCAATCAGCCCCAGCATTTT	CASSKGANQPQHF
TRBV3-1/TRBV3-2	.	TRBJ2-2	.	TGTGCCAGCAGCCAAGGAGCCAGGGGGGACACCGGGGAGCTGTTTTTT	CASSQGARGDTGELFF
TRBV7-6	TRBD1	TRBJ2-5	.	TGTGCCAGCAGCTTCGGACAGGGGGCGCTTGGGTACCAAGAGACCCAGTACTTC	CASSFGQGALGYQETQYF
TRBV3-1/TRBV3-2	.	TRBJ1-1	.	TGTGCCAGCAGCCGGGGGGATATCGACACTGAAGCTTTCTTT	CASSRGDIDTEAFF